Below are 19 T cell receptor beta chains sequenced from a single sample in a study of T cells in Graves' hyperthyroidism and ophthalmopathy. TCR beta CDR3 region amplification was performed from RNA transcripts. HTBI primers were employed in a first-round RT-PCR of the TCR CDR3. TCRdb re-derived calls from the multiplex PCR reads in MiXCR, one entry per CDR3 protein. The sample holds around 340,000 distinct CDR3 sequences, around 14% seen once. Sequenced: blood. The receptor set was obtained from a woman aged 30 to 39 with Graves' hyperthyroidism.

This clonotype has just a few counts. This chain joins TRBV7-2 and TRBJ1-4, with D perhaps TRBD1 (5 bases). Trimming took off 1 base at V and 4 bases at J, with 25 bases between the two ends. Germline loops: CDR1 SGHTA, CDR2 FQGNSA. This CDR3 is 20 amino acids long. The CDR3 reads CASSLVPNDIKTANNEKLFF. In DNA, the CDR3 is TGTGCCAGCAGCTTAGTTCCCAACGACATCAAGACAGCTAATAATGAAAAACTGTTTTTT.

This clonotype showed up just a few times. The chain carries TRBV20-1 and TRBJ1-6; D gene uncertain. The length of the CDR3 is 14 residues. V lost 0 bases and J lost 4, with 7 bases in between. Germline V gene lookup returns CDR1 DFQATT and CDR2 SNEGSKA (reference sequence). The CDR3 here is CSARDANYNSPLHF. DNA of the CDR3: TGCAGTGCTAGAGACGCAAATTATAATTCACCCCTCCACTTT.

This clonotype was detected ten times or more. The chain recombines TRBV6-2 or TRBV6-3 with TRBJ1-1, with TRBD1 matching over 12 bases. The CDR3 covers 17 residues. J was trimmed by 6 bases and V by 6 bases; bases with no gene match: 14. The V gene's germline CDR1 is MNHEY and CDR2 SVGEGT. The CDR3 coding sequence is TGTGCCAGCAGAGAAAACCGGGACAGGGGGCGCATGGCTGAAGCTTTCTTT. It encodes CASRENRDRGRMAEAFF.

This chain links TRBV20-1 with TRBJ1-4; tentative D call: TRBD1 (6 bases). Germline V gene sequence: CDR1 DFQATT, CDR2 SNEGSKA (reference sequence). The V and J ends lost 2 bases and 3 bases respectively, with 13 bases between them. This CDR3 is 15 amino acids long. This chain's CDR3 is CSARRGGASNEKLFF. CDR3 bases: TGCAGTGCTAGAAGGGGGGGCGCGTCTAATGAAAAACTGTTTTTT.

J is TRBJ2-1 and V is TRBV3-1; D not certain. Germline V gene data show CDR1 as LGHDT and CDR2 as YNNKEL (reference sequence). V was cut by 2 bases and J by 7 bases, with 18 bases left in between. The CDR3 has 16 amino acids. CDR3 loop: CASSQLALRRTNEQFF. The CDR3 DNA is TGTGCCAGCAGCCAATTAGCCCTGCGGCGCACGAATGAGCAGTTCTTC.

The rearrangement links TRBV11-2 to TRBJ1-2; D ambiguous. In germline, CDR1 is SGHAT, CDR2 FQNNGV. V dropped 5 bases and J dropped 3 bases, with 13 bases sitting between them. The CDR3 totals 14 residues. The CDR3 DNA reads TGTGCCAGCAGCCTCACGGAACGGGACTATGGCTACACCTTC. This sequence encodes CASSLTERDYGYTF.

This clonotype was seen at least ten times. CDR3 nucleotide sequence: TGTGCCAGCAGTGTGGACAAATCCAACACCGGGGAGCTGTTTTTT. Translating it yields CASSVDKSNTGELFF. V usage is TRBV11-2 and J usage is TRBJ2-2; weak D call: TRBD1 (5 bases). The germline V and J ends were trimmed by 6 bases and 2 bases, with 13 bases remaining between them. Germline CDR1 and CDR2: SGHAT and FQNNGV. CDR3 length: 15 residues.

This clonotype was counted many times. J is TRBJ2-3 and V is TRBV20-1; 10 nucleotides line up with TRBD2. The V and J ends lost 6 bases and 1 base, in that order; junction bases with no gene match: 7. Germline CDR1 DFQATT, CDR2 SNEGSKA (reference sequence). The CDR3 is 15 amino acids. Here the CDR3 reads CSAHSGTSGTDTQYF. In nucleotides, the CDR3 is TGCAGTGCGCATTCCGGGACTAGCGGCACAGATACGCAGTATTTT.

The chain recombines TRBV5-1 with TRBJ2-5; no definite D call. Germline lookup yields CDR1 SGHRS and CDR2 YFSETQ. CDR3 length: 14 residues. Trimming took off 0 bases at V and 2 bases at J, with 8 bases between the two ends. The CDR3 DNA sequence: TGCGCCAGCAGCTTGGTTCTAGAGCAAGAGACCCAGTACTTC. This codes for CASSLVLEQETQYF.

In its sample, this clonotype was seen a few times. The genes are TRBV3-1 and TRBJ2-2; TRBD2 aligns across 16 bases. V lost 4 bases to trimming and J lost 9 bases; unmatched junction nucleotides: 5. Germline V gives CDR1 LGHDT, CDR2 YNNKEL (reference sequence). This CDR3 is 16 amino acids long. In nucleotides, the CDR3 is TGTGCCAGCAGCCCGGGACTAGCGGGAGGGCTGAGGGAGCTGTTTTTT. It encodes CASSPGLAGGLRELFF.

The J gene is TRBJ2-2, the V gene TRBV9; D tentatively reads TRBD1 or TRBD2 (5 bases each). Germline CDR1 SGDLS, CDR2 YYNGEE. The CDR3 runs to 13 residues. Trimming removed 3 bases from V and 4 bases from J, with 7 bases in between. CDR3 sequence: CASSAGGTGELFF. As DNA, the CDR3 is TGTGCCAGCAGCGCTGGGGGCACCGGGGAGCTGTTTTTT.

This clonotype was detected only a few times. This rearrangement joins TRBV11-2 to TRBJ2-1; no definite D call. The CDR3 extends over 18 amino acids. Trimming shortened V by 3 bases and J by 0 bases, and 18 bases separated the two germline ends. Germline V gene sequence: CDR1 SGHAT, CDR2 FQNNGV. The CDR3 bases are TGTGCCAGCAGCTTTTCAGGCCAGTCCTTGCCCTCCTACAATGAGCAGTTCTTC. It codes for CASSFSGQSLPSYNEQFF.

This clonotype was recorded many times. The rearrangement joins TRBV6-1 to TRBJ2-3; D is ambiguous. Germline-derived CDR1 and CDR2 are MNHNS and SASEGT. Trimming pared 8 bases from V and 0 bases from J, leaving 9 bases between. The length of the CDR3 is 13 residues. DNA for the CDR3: TGTGCCAGCTCAGTAGGGAGCACAGATACGCAGTATTTT. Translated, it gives CASSVGSTDTQYF.

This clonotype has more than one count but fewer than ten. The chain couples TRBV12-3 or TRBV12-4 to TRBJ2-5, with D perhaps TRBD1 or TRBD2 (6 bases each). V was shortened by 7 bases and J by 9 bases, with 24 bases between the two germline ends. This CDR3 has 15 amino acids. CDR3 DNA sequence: TGTGCCAGCACCCTCGACCAAGGGGAGAGGGGGGCCCAGTACTTC. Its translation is CASTLDQGERGAQYF.

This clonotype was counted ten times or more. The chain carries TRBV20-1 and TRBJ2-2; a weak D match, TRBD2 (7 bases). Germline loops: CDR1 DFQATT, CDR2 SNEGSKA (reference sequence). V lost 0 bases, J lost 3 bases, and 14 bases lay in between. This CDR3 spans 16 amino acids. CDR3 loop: CSAREPRGGDTGELFF. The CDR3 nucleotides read TGCAGTGCTAGAGAACCCCGAGGGGGGGACACCGGGGAGCTGTTTTTT.

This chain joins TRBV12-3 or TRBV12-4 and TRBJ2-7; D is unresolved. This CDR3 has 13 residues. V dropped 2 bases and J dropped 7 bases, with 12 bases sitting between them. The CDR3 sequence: CASSLQRFREQYF. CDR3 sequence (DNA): TGTGCCAGCAGTTTACAGCGATTCCGGGAGCAGTACTTC.

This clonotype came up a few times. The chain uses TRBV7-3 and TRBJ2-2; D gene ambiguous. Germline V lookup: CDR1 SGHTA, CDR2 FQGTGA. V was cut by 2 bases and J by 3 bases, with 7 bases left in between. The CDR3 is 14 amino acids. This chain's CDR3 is CASSLLLHTGELFF. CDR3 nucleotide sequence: TGTGCCAGCAGCTTATTACTTCACACCGGGGAGCTGTTTTTT.

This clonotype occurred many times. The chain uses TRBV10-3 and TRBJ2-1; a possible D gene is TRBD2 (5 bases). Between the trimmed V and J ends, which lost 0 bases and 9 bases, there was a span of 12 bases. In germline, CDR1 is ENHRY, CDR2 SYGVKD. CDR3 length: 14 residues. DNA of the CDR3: TGTGCCATCAGTGAGTCGACTACGAAGGGTGAGCAGTTCTTC. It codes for CAISESTTKGEQFF.

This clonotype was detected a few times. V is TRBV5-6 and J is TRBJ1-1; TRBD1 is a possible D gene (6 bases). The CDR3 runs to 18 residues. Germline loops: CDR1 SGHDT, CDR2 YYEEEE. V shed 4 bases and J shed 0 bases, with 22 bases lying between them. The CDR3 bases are TGTGCCAGCAGCCGGGGGGATGGGACAACGTTACTGAACACTGAAGCTTTCTTT. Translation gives CASSRGDGTTLLNTEAFF.